The 11 T cell receptor beta chains given below trace back to one sample, sequenced in a study of cytomegalovirus exposure and HLA in healthy donors. PCR employed 60 Vbeta and 13 Jbeta primers. Measured with immunoSEQ multiplex PCR; TCRdb has only the in-frame clones, and not every one. Of roughly 220,000 clones listed, 55% to 75% are singletons. Sequencing used PBMCs. These TCRs come from a man in his forties or fifties in good health and CMV-seropositive.

This chain joins TRBV4-3 and TRBJ2-7; tentative D call: TRBD1 (5 bases). The germline V gene encodes CDR1 LGHNA and CDR2 YSLEER. The V and J ends lost 3 bases and 3 bases respectively, with 18 bases between them. The CDR3 covers 16 residues. CDR3 region: CASSQPDSERVYEQYF. The DNA for the CDR3 is TGCGCCAGCAGCCAGCCCGACAGTGAAAGGGTCTACGAGCAGTACTTC.

The CDR3 DNA is TGTGCCAGCAGCGTAGGAACCGGGACTAGGGGGGTGGGGACCCAGTACTTC. Protein product: CASSVGTGTRGVGTQYF. The chain joins TRBV9 to TRBJ2-5; 8 positions agree with TRBD2. Germline V gives CDR1 SGDLS, CDR2 YYNGEE. The CDR3 extends over 17 amino acids. Trimming removed 0 bases from V and 7 bases from J; junction bases left unmatched: 14.

This chain connects TRBV5-1 to TRBJ2-5, with D possibly TRBD1 on 5 matching bases. This CDR3 spans 14 amino acids. Trimming removed 1 base from V and 1 base from J, with 8 bases in between. Germline CDR1 reads SGHRS; CDR2 reads YFSETQ. The CDR3 DNA follows: TGCGCCAGCAGCTTGCTCAGGGCCCAAGAGACCCAGTACTTC. Its protein product is CASSLLRAQETQYF. Supplemented by reference TRBV5-1 and TRBJ2-5, the full variable domain reads KAGVTQTPRYLIKTRGQQVTLSCSPISGHRSVSWYQQTPGQGLQFLFEYFSETQRNKGNFPGRFSGRQFSNSRSEMNVSTLELGDSALYLCASSLLRAQETQYFGPGTRLLVL.

In its sample, this clone was seen once. The chain carries TRBV11-2 and TRBJ2-2; possibly TRBD1 for D (7 bases). There are 14 residues in the CDR3. The germline V gene has CDR1 SGHAT and CDR2 FQNNGV. Trimming pared 2 bases from V and 4 bases from J, leaving 8 bases between. The CDR3 bases are TGTGCCAGCAGCTTACAGGGGGGCACCGGGGAGCTGTTTTTT. Translation: CASSLQGGTGELFF.

The rearrangement uses TRBV15 and TRBJ1-2; D is undetermined. CDR1 LNHNV and CDR2 YYDKDF come from the germline V gene (reference sequence). V was trimmed by 0 bases and J by 2 bases, leaving 7 bases between them. CDR3 length: 14 amino acids. CDR3 amino acids: CATSRDGANYGYTF. For the CDR3, the DNA is TGTGCCACCAGCAGAGATGGAGCAAACTATGGCTACACCTTC.

The CDR3 spells CASSPGLAGGPNPQYF. For the CDR3, the DNA is TGTGCCAGCAGCCCCGGCCTGGCGGGGGGGCCTAACCCGCAGTACTTC. The chain carries TRBV7-2 and TRBJ2-7, with 9 nucleotides matching TRBD2. V dropped 5 bases and J dropped 9; count of bases not matched to a gene: 17. This CDR3 contains 16 residues. In germline, CDR1 is SGHTA, CDR2 FQGNSA.

V is TRBV19 and J is TRBJ1-1; D is perhaps TRBD1 (6 bases). CDR3 length: 16 residues. Germline V gene sequence: CDR1 LNHDA, CDR2 SQIVND (reference sequence). V was cut by 7 bases and J by 6 bases, with 24 bases left in between. CDR3 region: CASIVDGGARVAEAFF. In nucleotides, the CDR3 is TGTGCCAGTATTGTGGATGGGGGCGCGAGGGTCGCTGAAGCTTTCTTT.

The CDR3 DNA is TGTGCCAGCAGCACATGGGACGCGGGGTCACCCCTCCACTTT. This translates into CASSTWDAGSPLHF. The genes are TRBV9 and TRBJ1-6, with TRBD1 as a possible D gene (5 bases). Germline V lookup: CDR1 SGDLS, CDR2 YYNGEE. The ends were cut back, 4 bases at V and 10 bases at J, with 15 bases in the middle. The CDR3 runs 14 residues.

V gene TRBV2 combines with J gene TRBJ2-2, with 7 bases aligning to TRBD2. Germline V gene data show CDR1 as SNHLY and CDR2 as FYNNEI. Trimming at V came to 7 bases and at J to 7 bases, leaving 9 bases not matched to a gene. CDR3 length: 14 residues. This CDR3 reads CASTATSRNGELFF. The CDR3 DNA reads as TGTGCCAGCACCGCGACTAGCCGAAACGGGGAGCTGTTTTTT.

The chain uses TRBV6-5 and TRBJ1-2; TRBD1 matches at 7 bases. The germline gives CDR1 MNHEY, CDR2 SVGAGI. This CDR3 has 12 residues. J lost 8 bases, V lost 4 bases, and 4 bases had no gene match. The CDR3 reads CASSSQGWGYTF. The CDR3 DNA reads as TGTGCCAGCAGTTCACAGGGGTGGGGCTACACCTTC.

The CDR3 region has the DNA TGTGCCAGCAGCCCACAACAGGGGACGAATGAGCAGTTCTTC. Protein: CASSPQQGTNEQFF. This rearrangement joins TRBV7-6 to TRBJ2-1; 7 nucleotides agree with TRBD1. This CDR3 contains 14 residues. V shed 5 bases, J shed 7 bases, and the junction held 8 bases outside the gene matches. CDR1 SGHVS and CDR2 FNYEAQ come from the germline V gene.